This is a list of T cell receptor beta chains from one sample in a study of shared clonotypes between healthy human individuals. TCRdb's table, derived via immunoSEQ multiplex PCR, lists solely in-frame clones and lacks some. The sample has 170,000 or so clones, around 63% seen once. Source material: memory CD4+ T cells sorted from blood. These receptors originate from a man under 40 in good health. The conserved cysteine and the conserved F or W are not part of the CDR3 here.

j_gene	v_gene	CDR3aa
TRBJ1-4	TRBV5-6	ASSLGGISTNEKLF
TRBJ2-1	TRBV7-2	ASNTDYNEQF
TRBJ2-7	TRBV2	ASIGSFYEQY
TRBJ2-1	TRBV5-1	ASSLVSVSYNEQF
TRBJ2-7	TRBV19	ASSIRTGSYEQY
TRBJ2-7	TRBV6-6	ASSDRDREHEQY
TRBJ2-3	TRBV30	AWQAGAEDTQY
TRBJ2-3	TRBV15	ATSRETGARVTQY
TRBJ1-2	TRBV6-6	ASSPNLDRFSGYT
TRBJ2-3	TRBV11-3	ASSPVGLSDTQY
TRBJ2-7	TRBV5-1	ASSLAPGLAVYEQY
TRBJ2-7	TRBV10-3	AISADRVTYEQY
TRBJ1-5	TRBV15	ATSMGLLGTASRWGNQPQH
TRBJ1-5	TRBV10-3	AISGGLEGNQPQH
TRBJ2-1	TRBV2	ASRIFRGAYNEQF
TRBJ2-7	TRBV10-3	AISESGAGEGEQY
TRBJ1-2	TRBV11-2	ASSSQRGGYT
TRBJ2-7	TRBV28	ASSLFPGTDYEQY
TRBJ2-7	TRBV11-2	ASSLVSGSSYEQY
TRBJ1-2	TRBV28	ASSLGNNYGYT
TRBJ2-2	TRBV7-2	ASSSGTNTGELF
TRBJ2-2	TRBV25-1	ASSESYPQILNTGELF
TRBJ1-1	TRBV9	ASSVDVGSTSSAF
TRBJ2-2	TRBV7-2	ASNPTGVNTGELF
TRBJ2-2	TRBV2	ASTGATGGELF
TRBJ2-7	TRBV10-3	AISEPAGGPVGEQY
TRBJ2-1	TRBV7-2	ASSLMGQGLNEQF
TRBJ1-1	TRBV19	ASSNRGPNTEAF
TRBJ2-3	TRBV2	ASSEDGSGTDTQY
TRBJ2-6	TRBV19	ASSTGFSGANVLT
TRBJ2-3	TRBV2	ASRTADTQY
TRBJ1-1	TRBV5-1	ASSLGGMNTEAF
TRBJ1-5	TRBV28	ASSSSQLGPQH
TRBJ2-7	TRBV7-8	ASRGVGAPYEQY
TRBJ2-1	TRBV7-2	ASSHTGTSGMVEQF
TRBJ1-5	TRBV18	ASSPQPNHNQPQH
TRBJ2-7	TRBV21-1	ASSKPSGRVYEQY
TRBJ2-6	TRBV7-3	ASMVSGANVLT
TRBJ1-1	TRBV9	ASSVGQSLTEAF
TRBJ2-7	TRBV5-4	ASSSSSGKTYEQY
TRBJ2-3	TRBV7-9	ASSLGGQSTDTQY
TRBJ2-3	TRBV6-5	ASSRTADTQY
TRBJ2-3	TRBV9	ASSVNEGTDTQY
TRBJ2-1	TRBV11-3	ASRGPGDNEQF
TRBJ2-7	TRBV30	AWSITYEQY
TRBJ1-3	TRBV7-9	ASSRGDSGNTIY